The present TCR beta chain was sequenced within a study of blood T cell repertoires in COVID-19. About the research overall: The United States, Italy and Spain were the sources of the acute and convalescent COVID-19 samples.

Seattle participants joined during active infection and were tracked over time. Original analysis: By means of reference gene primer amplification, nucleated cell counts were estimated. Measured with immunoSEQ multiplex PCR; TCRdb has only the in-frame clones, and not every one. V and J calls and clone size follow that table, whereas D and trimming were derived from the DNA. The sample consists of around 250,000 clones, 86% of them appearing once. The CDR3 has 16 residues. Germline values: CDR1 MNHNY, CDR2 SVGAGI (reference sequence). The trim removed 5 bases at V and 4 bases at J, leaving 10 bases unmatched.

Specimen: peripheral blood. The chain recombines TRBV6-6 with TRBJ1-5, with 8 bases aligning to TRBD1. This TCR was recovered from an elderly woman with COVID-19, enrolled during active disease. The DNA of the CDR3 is TGTGCCAGCAGTCCACACTCGACAGGGGATAATCAGCCCCAGCATTTT. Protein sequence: CASSPHSTGDNQPQHF.